The 5 T cell receptor beta chains presented below share a single source sample, sequenced in a study of T cells in tuberculosis. Assay: immunoSEQ multiplex PCR; the TCRdb copy retains only in-frame clones and omits some. The table records 30,000 to 40,000 clones, roughly 97% of them present only once. Sequencing was done on a sample of PBMCs. These receptors were obtained from a donor between 10 and 35 years old with latent tuberculosis or without tuberculosis infection.

The gene calls are TRBV7-2 and TRBJ1-1; tentatively, D is TRBD1 (6 bases). Trimming left V 5 bases short and J 7 bases short, with 17 bases between. The CDR3 runs to 14 residues. Looked up from germline, CDR1 is SGHTA and CDR2 is FQGNSA. The CDR3 loop reads CASSPGQSSREAFF. The CDR3, as DNA: TGTGCCAGCAGCCCGGGACAATCCTCGCGTGAAGCTTTCTTT.

The rearrangement uses TRBV4-1 and TRBJ1-4; 7 bases align to TRBD1. Looked up from germline, CDR1 is MGHRA and CDR2 is YSYEKL. Trimming removed 4 bases from V and 4 bases from J; junction bases left unmatched: 9. The CDR3 is 16 residues long. The CDR3 DNA is TGCGCCAGCAGCCCCTCTTCGACAGGGATTAATGAAAAACTGTTTTTT. Amino acid sequence: CASSPSSTGINEKLFF.

The gene calls are TRBV10-3 and TRBJ2-7; TRBD1 aligns across 8 bases. This CDR3 has 14 amino acids. Germline V lookup: CDR1 ENHRY, CDR2 SYGVKD. V lost 0 bases and J lost 7; bases outside the gene matches: 5. CDR3 amino acids: CAISESQGAREQYF. The CDR3 bases are TGTGCCATCAGTGAGTCTCAGGGGGCGCGTGAGCAGTACTTC.

This chain connects TRBV6-1 to TRBJ1-1; no reliable D call. The CDR3 runs to 13 residues. Trimming removed 4 bases from V and 4 bases from J, with 10 bases in between. CDR1 and CDR2 (germline): MNHNS, SASEGT. CDR3 in amino acids: CASSVRHVTEAFF. CDR3 nucleotide sequence: TGTGCCAGCAGTGTCCGACATGTCACTGAAGCTTTCTTT.

The chain couples TRBV30 to TRBJ2-3; perhaps TRBD2 as D (5 bases). Deletions cut 3 bases from V and 6 bases from J, with 13 bases between. Germline assignment: CDR1 GTSNPN and CDR2 SVGIG (reference sequence). The CDR3 is 13 residues long. The CDR3 DNA reads TGTGCCTGGAGGCCGAAATCGGGGGATACGCAGTATTTT. Translation gives CAWRPKSGDTQYF. Together with reference TRBV30 and TRBJ2-3, the CDR3 gives the full variable domain: SQTIHQWPATLVQPVGSPLSLECTVEGTSNPNLYWYRQAAGRGLQLLFYSVGIGQISSEVPQNLSASRPQDRQFILSSKKLLLSDSGFYLCAWRPKSGDTQYFGPGTRLTVL.